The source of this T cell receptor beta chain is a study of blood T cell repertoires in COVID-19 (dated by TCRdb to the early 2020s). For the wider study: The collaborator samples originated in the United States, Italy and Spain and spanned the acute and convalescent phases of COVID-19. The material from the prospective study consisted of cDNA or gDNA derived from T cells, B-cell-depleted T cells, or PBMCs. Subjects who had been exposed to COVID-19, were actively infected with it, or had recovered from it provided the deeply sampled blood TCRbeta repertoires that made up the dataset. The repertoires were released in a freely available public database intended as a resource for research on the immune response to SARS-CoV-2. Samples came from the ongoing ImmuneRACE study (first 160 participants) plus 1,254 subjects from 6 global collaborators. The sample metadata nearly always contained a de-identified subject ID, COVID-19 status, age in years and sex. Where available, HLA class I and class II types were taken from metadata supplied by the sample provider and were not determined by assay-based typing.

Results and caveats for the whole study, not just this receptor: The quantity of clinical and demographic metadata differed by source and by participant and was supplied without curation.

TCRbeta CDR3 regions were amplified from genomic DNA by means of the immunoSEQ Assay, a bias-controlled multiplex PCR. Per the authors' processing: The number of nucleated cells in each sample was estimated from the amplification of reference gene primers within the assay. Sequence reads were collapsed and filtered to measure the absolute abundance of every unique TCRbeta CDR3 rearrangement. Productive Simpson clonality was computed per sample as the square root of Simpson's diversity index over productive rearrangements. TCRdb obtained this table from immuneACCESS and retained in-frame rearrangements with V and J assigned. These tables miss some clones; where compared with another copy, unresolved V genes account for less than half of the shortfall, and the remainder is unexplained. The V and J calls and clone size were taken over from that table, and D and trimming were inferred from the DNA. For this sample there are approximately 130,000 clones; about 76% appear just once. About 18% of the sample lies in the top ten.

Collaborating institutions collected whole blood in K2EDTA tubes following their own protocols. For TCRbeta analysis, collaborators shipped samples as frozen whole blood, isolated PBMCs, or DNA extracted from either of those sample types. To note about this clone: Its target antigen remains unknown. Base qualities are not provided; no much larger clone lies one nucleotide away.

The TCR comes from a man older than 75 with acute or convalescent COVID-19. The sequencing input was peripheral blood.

CDR3 region: CASSLGSSGNTIYF. The bases read TGCGCCAGCAGCTTGGGTAGCTCTGGAAACACCATATATTTT. The V and J genes are TRBV5-1 and TRBJ1-3, with no confidently assigned D gene. Based on the germline V gene, the CDR1 and CDR2 sequences are SGHRS and YFSETQ. Cut back by 0 bases and 0 bases, the V and J ends lie 4 bases apart. The CDR3, from cysteine to phenylalanine, totals 14 residues. Solely the CDR3 DNA is kept, with 42 bases framed from the first base. Joined to the reference TRBV5-1 and TRBJ1-3 proteins, this CDR3 gives the full variable domain: KAGVTQTPRYLIKTRGQQVTLSCSPISGHRSVSWYQQTPGQGLQFLFEYFSETQRNKGNFPGRFSGRQFSNSRSEMNVSTLELGDSALYLCASSLGSSGNTIYFGEGSWLTVV.